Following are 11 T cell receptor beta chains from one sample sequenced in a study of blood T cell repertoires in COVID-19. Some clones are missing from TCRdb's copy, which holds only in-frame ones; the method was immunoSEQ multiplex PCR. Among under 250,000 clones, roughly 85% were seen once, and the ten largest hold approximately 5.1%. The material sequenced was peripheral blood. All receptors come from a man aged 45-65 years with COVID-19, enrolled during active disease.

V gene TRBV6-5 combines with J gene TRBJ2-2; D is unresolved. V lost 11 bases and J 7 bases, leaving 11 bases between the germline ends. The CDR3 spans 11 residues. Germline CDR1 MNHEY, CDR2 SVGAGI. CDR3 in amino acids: CAGDLGGELFF. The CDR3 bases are TGTGCCGGAGACCTGGGCGGGGAGCTGTTTTTT.

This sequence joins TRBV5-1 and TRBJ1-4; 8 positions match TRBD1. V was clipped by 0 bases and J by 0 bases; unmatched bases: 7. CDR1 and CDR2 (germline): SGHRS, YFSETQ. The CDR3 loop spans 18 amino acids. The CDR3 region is CASSLVISGGATNEKLFF. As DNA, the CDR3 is TGCGCCAGCAGCTTGGTCATTTCAGGGGGCGCAACTAATGAAAAACTGTTTTTT.

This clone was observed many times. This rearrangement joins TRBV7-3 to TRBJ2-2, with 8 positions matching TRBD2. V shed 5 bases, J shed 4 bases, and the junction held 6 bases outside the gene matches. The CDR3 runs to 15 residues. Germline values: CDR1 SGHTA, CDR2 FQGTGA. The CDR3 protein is CASSPLGGATGELFF. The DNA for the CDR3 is TGTGCCAGCAGCCCCCTCGGGGGGGCCACCGGGGAGCTGTTTTTT.

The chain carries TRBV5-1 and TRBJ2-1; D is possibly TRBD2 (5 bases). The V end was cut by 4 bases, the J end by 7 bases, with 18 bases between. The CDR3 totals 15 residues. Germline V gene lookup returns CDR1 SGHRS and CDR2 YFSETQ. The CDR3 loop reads CASSRIRTPGNEQFF. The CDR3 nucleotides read TGCGCCAGCAGCCGGATTCGGACCCCGGGGAATGAGCAGTTCTTC.

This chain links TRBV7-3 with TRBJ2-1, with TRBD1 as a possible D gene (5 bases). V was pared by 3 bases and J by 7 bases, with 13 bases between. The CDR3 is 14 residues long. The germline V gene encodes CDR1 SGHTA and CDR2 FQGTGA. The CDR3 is CASSFQGILNEQFF. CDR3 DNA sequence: TGTGCCAGCAGCTTCCAGGGAATTTTGAATGAGCAGTTCTTC.

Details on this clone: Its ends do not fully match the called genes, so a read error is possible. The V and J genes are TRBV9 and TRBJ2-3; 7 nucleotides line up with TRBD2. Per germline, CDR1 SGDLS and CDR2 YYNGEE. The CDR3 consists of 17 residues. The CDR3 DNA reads TGTGCCAGCAGCCGTGGGACTAACAGACAGAACACATATACGCAGTATTTT. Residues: CASSRGTNRQNTYTQYF.

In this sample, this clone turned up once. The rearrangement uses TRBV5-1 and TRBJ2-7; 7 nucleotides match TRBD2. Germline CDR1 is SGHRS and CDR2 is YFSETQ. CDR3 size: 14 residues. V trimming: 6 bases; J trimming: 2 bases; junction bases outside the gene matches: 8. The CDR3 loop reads CASTGGTATYEQYF. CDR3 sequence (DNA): TGCGCCAGCACCGGGGGGACCGCCACCTACGAGCAGTACTTC.

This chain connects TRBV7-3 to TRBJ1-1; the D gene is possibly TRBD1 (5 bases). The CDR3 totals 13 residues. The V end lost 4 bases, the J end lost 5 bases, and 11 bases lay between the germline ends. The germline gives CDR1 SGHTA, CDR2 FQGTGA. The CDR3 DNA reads TGTGCCAGCAGCTCAGGGTTAGGAACTGAAGCTTTCTTT. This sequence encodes CASSSGLGTEAFF.

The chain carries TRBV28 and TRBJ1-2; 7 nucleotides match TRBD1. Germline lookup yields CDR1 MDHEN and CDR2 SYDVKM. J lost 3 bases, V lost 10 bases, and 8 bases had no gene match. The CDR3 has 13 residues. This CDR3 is CATTGAGDYGYTF. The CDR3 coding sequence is TGTGCCACCACAGGGGCGGGTGACTATGGCTACACCTTC.

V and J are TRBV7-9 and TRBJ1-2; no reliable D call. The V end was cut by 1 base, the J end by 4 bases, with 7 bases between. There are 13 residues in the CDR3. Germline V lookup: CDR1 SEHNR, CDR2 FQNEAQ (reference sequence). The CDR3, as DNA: TGTGCCAGCAGCTTAGGAGTAAGCTATGGCTACACCTTC. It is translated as CASSLGVSYGYTF.

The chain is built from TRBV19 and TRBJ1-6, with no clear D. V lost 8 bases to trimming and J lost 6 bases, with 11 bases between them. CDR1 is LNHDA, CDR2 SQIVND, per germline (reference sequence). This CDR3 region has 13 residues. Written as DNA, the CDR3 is TGTGCCAGTGGAGGTCGGGGTAATTCACCCCTCCACTTT. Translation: CASGGRGNSPLHF.